The T cell receptor (beta chain) described here comes from a study of OX40 agonist ivuxolimab in advanced cancers. Study information: The dose-escalation cohort was over 65% male, with a mean age of about 60 years, ranging roughly 20 to 90. General study findings and limits: The authors also found low normalized T-cell clonal expansion in some nonresponders.

Only in-frame clones appear in the TCRdb table, and some are missing; sequencing was by immunoSEQ multiplex PCR. Of some 150,000 clones in the sample, under 95% were seen once. Concerning this clone itself: As yet, its antigen is unknown.

Per germline, CDR1 MDHEN and CDR2 SYDVKM. The CDR3 has 14 residues. Germline trimming cut 7 bases from V and 5 bases from J; bases unmatched to any gene: 9. The TCR sequence derives from an adult with an advanced solid tumor such as melanoma, head and neck, liver or kidney cancer. V gene TRBV28 combines with J gene TRBJ2-5, with TRBD2 matching 8 bases. The sequenced sample was CD4+ or CD8+ T cells sorted from blood, obtained in a trial of the OX40 agonist ivuxolimab. CDR3 sequence reads: CASTEGTRGETQYF. The CDR3 DNA reads TGTGCCAGCACCGAGGGGACTAGGGGGGAGACCCAGTACTTC. The full variable domain, its missing parts supplied by reference TRBV28 and TRBJ2-5, is DVKVTQSSRYLVKRTGEKVFLECVQDMDHENMFWYRQDPGLGLRLIYFSYDVKMKEKGDIPEGYSVSREKKERFSLILESASTNQTSMYLCASTEGTRGETQYFGPGTRLLVL.